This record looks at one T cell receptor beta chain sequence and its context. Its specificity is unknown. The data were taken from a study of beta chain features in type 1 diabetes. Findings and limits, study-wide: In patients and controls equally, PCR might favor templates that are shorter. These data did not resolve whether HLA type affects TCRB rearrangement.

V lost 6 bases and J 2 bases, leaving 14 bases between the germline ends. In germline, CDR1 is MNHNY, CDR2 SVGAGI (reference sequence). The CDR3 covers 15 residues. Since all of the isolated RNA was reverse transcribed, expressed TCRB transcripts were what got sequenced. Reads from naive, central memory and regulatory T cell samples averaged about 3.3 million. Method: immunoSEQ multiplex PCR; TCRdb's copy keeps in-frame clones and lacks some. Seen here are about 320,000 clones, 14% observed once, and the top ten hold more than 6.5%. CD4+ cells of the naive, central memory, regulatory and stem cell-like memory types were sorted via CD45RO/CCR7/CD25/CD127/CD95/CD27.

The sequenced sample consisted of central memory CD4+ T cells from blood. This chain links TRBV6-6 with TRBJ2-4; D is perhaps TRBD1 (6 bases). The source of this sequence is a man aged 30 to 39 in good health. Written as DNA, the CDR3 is TGTGCCAGCAGCAAAAACACAGGGCCCAAAAACATTCAGTACTTC. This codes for CASSKNTGPKNIQYF.